This T cell receptor (beta chain) was identified during a study of T cell repertoires in cytomegalovirus infection. Study overall: It was recently identified HLA-C-restricted and well-studied HLA-B-restricted CMV epitopes that the study used. TCR beta signatures that were public indicated CMV infection and matching HLA type.

TCRdb reanalysed the reads using MiXCR and keeps one entry per CDR3 protein. The sample yields approximately 110,000 distinct CDR3 sequences, over 25% seen once. Broader study findings: Clonotypes of TCR beta that were HLA-C-restricted and CMV-specific dominated the ex vivo response.

The CDR3 totals 14 residues. From germline, CDR1 is SGHTA and CDR2 FQGNSA. With V trimmed by 5 bases and J by 7 bases, 8 bases remained unmatched. This clonotype showed up just a few times. The antigen is unknown. This specimen was CD8+ T cells from cultured PBMCs, taken from culture after CMV antigen stimulation. The rearrangement joins TRBV7-2 to TRBJ1-5; 7 bases are shared with TRBD1. The receptor's source is a human donor in good health (CMV status not recorded). Some clones in this sample may be carry-over from other donors' samples. CDR3 bases: TGTGCCAGCAGCGCCGGACAGGTCAACCAGCCCCAGCATTTT. Translation gives CASSAGQVNQPQHF.